A single sample is the source of the 4 T cell receptor beta chains below, sequenced in a study of long-term antiretroviral therapy in people with HIV. At survey level, the immunoSEQ assay was run in its v3.0 version. The repertoire was sequenced with immunoSEQ multiplex PCR; TCRdb's copy has only in-frame clones and lacks some. This sample yields about 24,000 clones, of which roughly 84% are seen a single time; more than 2% belongs to the top ten. The sequencing here drew on unsorted PBMCs, taken 3 years after starting antiretroviral therapy. Source of these receptors: a man aged 45-60 years with HIV.

The chain recombines TRBV27 with TRBJ2-1, with D uncertain. The V gene's germline CDR1 is MNHEY and CDR2 SMNVEV (reference sequence). This CDR3 has 14 amino acids. Between the trimmed V and J ends, which lost 0 bases and 12 bases, there was a span of 15 bases. CDR3 sequence reads: CASSLSVDFLLQFF. The CDR3 DNA sequence: TGTGCCAGCAGTTTATCGGTCGACTTCTTATTGCAGTTCTTC.

The gene calls are TRBV19 and TRBJ1-5; no firm D call. The germline gives CDR1 LNHDA, CDR2 SQIVND (reference sequence). Trimming pared 1 base from V and 3 bases from J, leaving 7 bases between. The CDR3 spans 14 residues. The CDR3 loop reads CASSIVGFNQPQHF. Here the CDR3 DNA reads TGTGCCAGTAGTATAGTAGGTTTCAATCAGCCCCAGCATTTT.

The J gene is TRBJ2-5, the V gene TRBV4-2; TRBD2 matches at 11 bases. Trimming cost V 2 bases and J 1 base; bases outside gene matches: 3. Germline V lookup: CDR1 LGHNA, CDR2 YNFKEQ. The CDR3 covers 16 residues. The CDR3 spells CASSQLSGGAQETQYF. The DNA for the CDR3 is TGTGCCAGCAGCCAACTTAGCGGGGGGGCCCAAGAGACCCAGTACTTC.

The rearrangement links TRBV28 to TRBJ2-3; D may match TRBD1 or TRBD2 (5 bases each). V gave up 10 bases and J gave up 6 bases, with 23 bases separating them. Germline V gene lookup returns CDR1 MDHEN and CDR2 SYDVKM. The CDR3 is 15 amino acids. The CDR3 nucleotides read TGTGCCACGGACCTGGGCGACCCGGGGCGGGATACGCAGTATTTT. This encodes CATDLGDPGRDTQYF. Full variable domain (outside the CDR3, taken from reference TRBV28 and TRBJ2-3): DVKVTQSSRYLVKRTGEKVFLECVQDMDHENMFWYRQDPGLGLRLIYFSYDVKMKEKGDIPEGYSVSREKKERFSLILESASTNQTSMYLCATDLGDPGRDTQYFGPGTRLTVL.